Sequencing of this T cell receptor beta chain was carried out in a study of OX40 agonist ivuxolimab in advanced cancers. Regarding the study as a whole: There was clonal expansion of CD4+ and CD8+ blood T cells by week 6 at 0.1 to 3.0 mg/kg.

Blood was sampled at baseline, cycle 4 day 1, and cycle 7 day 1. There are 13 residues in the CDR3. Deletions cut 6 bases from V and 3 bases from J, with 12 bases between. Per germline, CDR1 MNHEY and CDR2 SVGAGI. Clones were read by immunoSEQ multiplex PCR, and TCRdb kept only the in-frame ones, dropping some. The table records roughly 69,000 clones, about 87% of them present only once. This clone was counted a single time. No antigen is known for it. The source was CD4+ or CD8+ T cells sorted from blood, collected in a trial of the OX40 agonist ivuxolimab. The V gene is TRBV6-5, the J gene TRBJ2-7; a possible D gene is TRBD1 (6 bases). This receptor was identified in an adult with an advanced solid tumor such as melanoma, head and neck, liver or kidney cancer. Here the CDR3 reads CASRTNRVYEQYF. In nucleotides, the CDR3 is TGTGCCAGCAGGACGAACAGGGTCTACGAGCAGTACTTC.